Listed below are T cell receptor beta chains from one sample, sequenced in a study of blood T cell repertoires in COVID-19. Profiled with immunoSEQ multiplex PCR; TCRdb holds only in-frame clones, not every one. The top ten clones hold approximately 21% of a sample with tens of thousands of clones, roughly 86% of them seen once. The specimen was peripheral blood. These receptors came from an elderly woman in a cohort sampled during active or convalescent COVID-19. CDR3s include the opening cysteine and the closing phenylalanine or tryptophan. The D gene is left open where the match is weak. Clone size, where shown, is once, few, many, or a class for clones that have expanded.

v_gene,d_gene,abundance,j_gene,CDR3nt,CDR3aa
TRBV7-3,TRBD1,.,TRBJ2-1,TGTGCCAGCAGCTTAACATCTTCGGGACAGTACAATGAGCAGTTCTTC,CASSLTSSGQYNEQFF
TRBV24-1,.,.,TRBJ1-2,TGTGCCACCAGTGATTTGCATGGGCAGACGGGAGGCTACACCTTC,CATSDLHGQTGGYTF
TRBV28,.,.,TRBJ2-5,TGTGCCAGCAGGGGACATGAGACCCAGTACTTC,CASRGHETQYF
TRBV5-1,.,.,TRBJ1-1,TGCGCCAGCAGCTTGGGAGGGTTTAGCACTGAAGCTTTCTTT,CASSLGGFSTEAFF
TRBV7-3,TRBD2,.,TRBJ2-1,TGTGCCAGCAGCTTAAGGCCCATAGCGGGAGGGGGGAATGAGCAGTTCTTC,CASSLRPIAGGGNEQFF
TRBV10-3,.,.,TRBJ2-3,TGTGCCATCATGGATAGCTATAGCACAGATACGCAGTATTTT,CAIMDSYSTDTQYF
TRBV7-9,TRBD2,.,TRBJ2-1,TGTGCCAGCAGCTGGACTAGCGGAGCCTACAATGAGCAGTTCTTC,CASSWTSGAYNEQFF
TRBV10-3,.,.,TRBJ2-7,TGTGCCACCTCGCCCCAGTCCTACGAGCAGTACTTC,CATSPQSYEQYF
TRBV24-1,TRBD1,.,TRBJ2-3,TGTGCCACCAGTGACTTGGGACAGAGCACAGATACGCAGTATTTT,CATSDLGQSTDTQYF
TRBV28,TRBD1,.,TRBJ1-4,TGTGCCAGCAATCCGGGACAGGGAAATGAAAAACTGTTTTTT,CASNPGQGNEKLFF
TRBV3-1/TRBV3-2,TRBD2,.,TRBJ2-3,TGTGCCAGCAGCCGTAGCGGGAACAAACCCACAGATACGCAGTATTTT,CASSRSGNKPTDTQYF
TRBV3-1/TRBV3-2,TRBD2,once,TRBJ2-5,TGTGCCAGCAGCCTCCGGACTAGCGGGAGGGCAGAGACCCAGTACTTC,CASSLRTSGRAETQYF
TRBV15,.,.,TRBJ1-5,TGTGCCACCAGCAGTCGATCGGAGCAGCCCCAGCATTTT,CATSSRSEQPQHF
TRBV4-1,.,.,TRBJ1-3,TGCGCCAGCAGCCAAGGGGGGCTTCCTGGAAACACCATATATTTT,CASSQGGLPGNTIYF
TRBV15,TRBD1,.,TRBJ2-2,TGTGCCACCAGCAGGGGGACAGCAAACACCGGGGAGCTGTTTTTT,CATSRGTANTGELFF
TRBV7-8,.,.,TRBJ2-5,TGTGCCAGCAGCTTTTCCCTCTACCAAGAGACCCAGTACTTC,CASSFSLYQETQYF
TRBV30,.,.,TRBJ1-6,TGTGCCTGGACACCGCGGGCTGCACAGAATTCACCCCTCCACTTT,CAWTPRAAQNSPLHF
TRBV6-2/TRBV6-3,.,.,TRBJ1-5,TGTGCCAGCAGTTACTCAGGGGCGAGAAACCAGCCCCAGCATTTT,CASSYSGARNQPQHF
TRBV6-5,TRBD2,.,TRBJ2-5,TGTGCCAGCAGTAGGGCTAGCGGGAACCAAGAGACCCAGTACTTC,CASSRASGNQETQYF
TRBV21-1,.,once,TRBJ2-7,TGTGCCAGCAGCAAAGCGCTTTCGGGGGACGAGCAGTACTTC,CASSKALSGDEQYF
TRBV9,.,.,TRBJ1-6,TGTGCCAGCAGCGCACTAGCGGTGACCAATTCACCCCTCCACTTT,CASSALAVTNSPLHF
TRBV11-2,TRBD1,.,TRBJ2-1,TGTGCCAGCAGCTTAGACAGGGGGAATGAGCAGTTCTTC,CASSLDRGNEQFF
TRBV5-8,TRBD2,.,TRBJ2-3,TGTGCCAGCAGCTTGTGGCTAGCGGGAGGCGATTATACGCAGTATTTT,CASSLWLAGGDYTQYF
TRBV29-1,TRBD2,once,TRBJ2-1,TGCAGCGTTAGACCCGGACTAGATATACAATATGAGCAGTTCTTC,CSVRPGLDIQYEQFF
TRBV2,.,.,TRBJ1-3,TGTGCCAGCAGTGCGAAGGGGGCTGGAAACACCATATATTTT,CASSAKGAGNTIYF
TRBV20-1,TRBD2,.,TRBJ2-1,TGCAGTGCTAGTTCAGGAGAATCTAGCGGGGCCGAGCAGTTCTTC,CSASSGESSGAEQFF
TRBV10-3,.,.,TRBJ2-2,TGTGCCATCAGTGGTAACAGGGACCCACGTGAAGGCGGGGAGCTGTTTTTT,CAISGNRDPREGGELFF
TRBV5-1,TRBD2,.,TRBJ2-6,TGCGCCAGCAGCTCCGGACTAGCGGTAGACTCTGGGGCCAACGTCCTGACTTTC,CASSSGLAVDSGANVLTF
TRBV14,.,.,TRBJ2-3,TGTGCCAGCAGCCAAGATTCGAGAGATACGCAGTATTTT,CASSQDSRDTQYF
TRBV7-8,TRBD2,.,TRBJ2-1,TGTGCCAGCAGCTTAAACACCCAGACTAGCGGGAGGGGGAATGAGCAGTTCTTC,CASSLNTQTSGRGNEQFF
TRBV28,TRBD1,.,TRBJ1-1,TGTGCCAGCAGTCTCCCGACAGGGATGAACACTGAAGCTTTCTTT,CASSLPTGMNTEAFF
TRBV19,TRBD1,.,TRBJ1-2,TGTGCCAGTAGTATTCGGGGGACAGGTTATGGCTACACCTTC,CASSIRGTGYGYTF
TRBV18,.,.,TRBJ2-1,TGTGCCAGCTCTTCACAAGGGACTGGGACGGATGAGCAGTTCTTC,CASSSQGTGTDEQFF
TRBV5-4,.,once,TRBJ2-2,TGTGCCAGCAGCTTGTTAGTCCGGGACACCGGGGAGCTGTTTTTT,CASSLLVRDTGELFF
TRBV28,TRBD1,once,TRBJ2-7,TGTGCCAGCAGTTTAGGTGGGACAGGGGTAAATGGGGAGCAGTACTTC,CASSLGGTGVNGEQYF
TRBV3-1/TRBV3-2,.,.,TRBJ1-3,TGTGCCAGCAGCCAGTTCTACAGGACATCTGGAAACACCATATATTTT,CASSQFYRTSGNTIYF
TRBV10-2,.,.,TRBJ2-3,TGCGCCAGCAGTGAGAGCACGAGCGGCGGAGATACGCAGTATTTT,CASSESTSGGDTQYF
TRBV18,.,few,TRBJ1-2,TGTGCCAGCTCACTCGACACGATCGGACAGCCCACCTTC,CASSLDTIGQPTF
TRBV27,.,.,TRBJ1-3,TGTGCCAGCAGTTTAAACAGGGAGAACACCATATATTTT,CASSLNRENTIYF
TRBV18,TRBD1,.,TRBJ2-3,TGTGCCAGCTCATCCGGGACAGGGGACAGGGATACGCAGTATTTT,CASSSGTGDRDTQYF
TRBV29-1,.,.,TRBJ2-1,TGCAGCGGCCTAGAAGTTTACAATGAGCAGTTCTTC,CSGLEVYNEQFF
TRBV3-1/TRBV3-2,TRBD1,.,TRBJ2-6,TGTGCCAGCAGCCCCCGACAGGGGAAATCTACTGGGGCCAACGTCCTGACTTTC,CASSPRQGKSTGANVLTF
TRBV19,TRBD1,.,TRBJ2-7,TGTGCCAGTAGTCCGCCGGGACAGGGGGGCCCATTACGCTCCTACGAGCAGTACTTC,CASSPPGQGGPLRSYEQYF
TRBV29-1,TRBD1,.,TRBJ1-2,TGCAGCGTTGTTTTGGAAACAGGGGGCTTGCGGGGCTACACCTTC,CSVVLETGGLRGYTF
TRBV19,TRBD2,.,TRBJ2-5,TGTGCCAGTAGTTCGGGGGGTTGGCGAGAGACCCAGTACTTC,CASSSGGWRETQYF
TRBV11-3,TRBD1,.,TRBJ2-7,TGTGCCAGCAGCTTAGGGGGACAGGATTTCTACGAGCAGTACTTC,CASSLGGQDFYEQYF
TRBV7-8,TRBD2,once,TRBJ2-1,TGTGCCAGCAGCTTATTAGCGGGAGGAGCTGAGAGCTCCTACAATGAGCAGTTCTTC,CASSLLAGGAESSYNEQFF